This TCR gamma chain is from a study of gamma-delta T cells after stem cell transplantation. The CDR3 consists of 14 residues. Germline assignment: CDR1 VTNTFY and CDR2 YDVSTARD (reference sequence). V shed 0 bases, J shed 4 bases, and the junction held 2 bases outside the gene matches. TCRdb re-called the RT-PCR reads with CATT. The sample yields some 5,000 gamma-chain clones, about 20% seen once. This clone was seen a few times. This clonotype was sampled from a human donor. It is not recorded whose cells these are; they may come from a transplant donor. The chain combines TRGV3 with TRGJP2. Sample: gamma-delta T cells. The CDR3 nucleotides are TGTGCCACCTGGGACAGGCTTAGTGATTGGATCAAGACGTTT. This codes for CATWDRLSDWIKTF.